This T cell receptor (beta chain) was sequenced for a study of shared clonotypes between healthy human individuals. CDR3 length: 13 amino acids. Germline lookup yields CDR1 LNHNV and CDR2 YYDKDF (reference sequence). Trimming cost V 0 bases and J 2 bases, with 4 bases left between them. Genomic DNA from each subset was divided evenly over several immunoSEQ plates. Libraries were prepared by immunoSEQ multiplex PCR; TCRdb keeps only in-frame clonotypes and omits some of them. The profile shows roughly 1,500,000 clones, around 98.5% of them singletons. This clone occurred once. This TCR was recovered from a man aged 25-45 years in good health. The sequenced sample consisted of naive CD4+ T cells sorted from blood. Subset noted: CD45RA+ positively selected. The V call is TRBV15, the J call TRBJ1-2; the D is unclear. This CDR3 reads CATSRDRNYGYTF. The CDR3 coding sequence is TGTGCCACCAGCAGAGACAGAAACTATGGCTACACCTTC. Variable domain in full (rest from reference TRBV15 and TRBJ1-2): DAMVIQNPRYQVTQFGKPVTLSCSQTLNHNVMYWYQQKSSQAPKLLFHYYDKDFNNEADTPDNFQSRRPNTSFCFLDIRSPGLGDTAMYLCATSRDRNYGYTFGSGTRLTVV.